This T cell receptor (beta chain) originates from a study of a mutant IDH1 vaccine in newly diagnosed glioma. About the research overall: Males made up approximately 62% and females about 38% of treated patients, whose mean age was approximately 43 years. Patients had received radiotherapy, temozolomide, or both previously, most receiving both. Study-wide findings and caveats: Apparently unrelated to pseudoprogression were changes in the top peripheral T cell clonotypes.

This sample's time point: week 5, during vaccination. Vaccination used 300 ug of mutant IDH1 20-mer peptide per dose, with topical imiquimod. Every donor had a new WHO grade 3 or 4 astrocytoma that was IDH1-mutant, with loss of nuclear ATRX. TCRdb's copy holds only in-frame clones and misses some; the assay was immunoSEQ multiplex PCR. Of roughly 40,000 clones in the sample, roughly nine tenths were seen once. Looked up from germline, CDR1 is SNHLY and CDR2 is FYNNEI. Trimming stripped 8 bases from V and 0 bases from J, with 5 bases between. This CDR3 is built from 12 residues. Comment on this clone: As yet, its antigen is unknown.

The sequence was collected from a man aged 50-60 years with glioma. This rearrangement joins TRBV2 to TRBJ2-4; D remains ambiguous. The starting material was PBMCs, obtained from a glioma patient whose treatment included an IDH1 peptide vaccine. CDR3 residues: CASQGAKNIQYF. The CDR3 bases are TGTGCCAGCCAAGGAGCCAAAAACATTCAGTACTTC.